This T cell receptor (beta chain) came from a study of blood T cell repertoires in COVID-19. Study context: PBMCs, B-cell-depleted T cells, or T cells provided the cDNA or gDNA that made up the material.

In the source study's methods: The assay estimated nucleated cells by amplifying reference gene primers. Measured with immunoSEQ multiplex PCR; TCRdb has only the in-frame clones, and not every one. The DNA was the basis for D and trimming; V, J and clone size are from that table. The sample lists some 530,000 clones, around nine tenths seen once, with approximately 8% in the top ten. CDR1 and CDR2 from the germline V gene are KGHDR and SFDVKD. CDR3 size: 16 residues. The V end was cut by 1 base, the J end by 0 bases, with 11 bases between. The receptor comes from a woman in her fifties or sixties who had recovered from COVID-19. The chain couples TRBV24-1 to TRBJ2-5; maybe TRBD1 (5 bases). The sequencing input was PBMCs or T cells enriched from blood (not recorded which). CDR3 sequence (DNA): TGTGCCACCAGTGATTTTGGGGCCTCTTACCAAGAGACCCAGTACTTC. Translated: CATSDFGASYQETQYF.